The source of this T cell receptor (beta chain) is a study of blood T cells in healthy people across ages. Per germline, CDR1 SGHRS and CDR2 YFSETQ. This CDR3 region has 14 residues. Between the trimmed V and J ends, which lost 4 bases and 3 bases, there was a span of 13 bases. The table lists this clonotype with many counts. The total RNA that was extracted per sample amounted to at least 5 micrograms. Primers used in a second PCR of about 6 to 11 cycles were a sample-barcoded 5' primer and a J-beta primer mix. Every sample returned 3 million or more CDR3-containing paired-end reads. TCRdb reprocessed the 5' RACE reads via MiXCR and lists one record per CDR3 protein. The data hold some 1.4 million distinct CDR3 sequences, with around two fifths observed a single time.

Sequenced material: blood. The gene calls are TRBV5-1 and TRBJ2-5; D gene uncertain. The clonotype comes from a woman younger than 35 in good health. The CDR3 DNA reads TGCGCCAGCAGCGTTGATTCCCCCGAAGAGACCCAGTACTTC. Translation: CASSVDSPEETQYF.